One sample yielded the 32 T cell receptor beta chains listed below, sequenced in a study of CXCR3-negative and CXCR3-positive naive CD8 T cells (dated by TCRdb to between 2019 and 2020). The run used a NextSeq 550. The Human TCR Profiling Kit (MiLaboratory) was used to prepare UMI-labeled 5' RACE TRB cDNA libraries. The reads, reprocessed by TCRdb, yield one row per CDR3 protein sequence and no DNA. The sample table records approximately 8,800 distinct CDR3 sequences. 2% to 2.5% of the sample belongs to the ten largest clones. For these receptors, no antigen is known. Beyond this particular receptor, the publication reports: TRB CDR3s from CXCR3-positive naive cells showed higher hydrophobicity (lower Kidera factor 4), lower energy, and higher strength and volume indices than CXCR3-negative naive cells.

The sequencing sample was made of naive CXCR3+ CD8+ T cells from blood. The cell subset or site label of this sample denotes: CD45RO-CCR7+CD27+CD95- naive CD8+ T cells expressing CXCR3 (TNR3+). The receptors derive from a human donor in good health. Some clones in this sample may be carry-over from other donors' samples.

The CDR3 loop reads CASMALGRTEAFF. This chain joins TRBV6-5 and TRBJ1-1. CDR3 length: 13 amino acids. In germline, CDR1 is MNHEY, CDR2 SVGAGI.

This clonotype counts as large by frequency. CDR3 amino acids: CASSITSGPEQFF. The chain combines TRBV19 with TRBJ2-1; absent DNA, TCRdb's TRBD2 call cannot be checked. The CDR3 sequence is 13 residues long. Germline loops: CDR1 LNHDA, CDR2 SQIVND (reference sequence).

The CDR3 region is CASSFLTLNTEAFF. This rearrangement joins TRBV11-2 to TRBJ1-1. CDR3 length: 14 amino acids. Germline assignment: CDR1 SGHAT and CDR2 FQNNGV. Full variable domain (missing parts from reference TRBV11-2 and TRBJ1-1): EAGVAQSPRYKIIEKRQSVAFWCNPISGHATLYWYQQILGQGPKLLIQFQNNGVVDDSQLPKDRFSAERLKGVDSTLKIQPAKLEDSAVYLCASSFLTLNTEAFFGQGTRLTVV.

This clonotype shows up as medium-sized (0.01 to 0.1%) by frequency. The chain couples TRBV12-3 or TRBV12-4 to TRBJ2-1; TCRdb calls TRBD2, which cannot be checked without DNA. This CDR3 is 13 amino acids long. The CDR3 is CASSVTSRVEQFF.

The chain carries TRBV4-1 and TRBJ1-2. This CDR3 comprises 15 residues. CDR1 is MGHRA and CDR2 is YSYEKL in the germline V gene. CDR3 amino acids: CASSQEMAADYGYTF.

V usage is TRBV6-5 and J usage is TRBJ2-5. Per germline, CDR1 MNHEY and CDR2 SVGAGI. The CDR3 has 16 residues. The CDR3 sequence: CASSYDLRQNRETQYF.

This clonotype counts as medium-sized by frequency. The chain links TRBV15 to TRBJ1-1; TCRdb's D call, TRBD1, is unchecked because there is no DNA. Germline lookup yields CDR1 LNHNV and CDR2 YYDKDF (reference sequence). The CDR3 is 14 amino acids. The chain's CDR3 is CATSSPTGNAEAFF.

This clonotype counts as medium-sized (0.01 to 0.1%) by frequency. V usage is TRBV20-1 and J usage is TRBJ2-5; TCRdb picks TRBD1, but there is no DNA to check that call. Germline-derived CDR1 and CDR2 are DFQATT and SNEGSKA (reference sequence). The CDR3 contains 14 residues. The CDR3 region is CSAETGASWETQYF.

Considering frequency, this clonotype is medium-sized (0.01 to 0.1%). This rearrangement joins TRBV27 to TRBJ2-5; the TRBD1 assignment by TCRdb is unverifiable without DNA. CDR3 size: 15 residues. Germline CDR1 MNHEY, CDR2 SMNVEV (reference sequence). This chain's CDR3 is CASSQALGFWETQYF.

CDR3 protein: CASRGRPGDLTEAFF. This chain uses TRBV2 with TRBJ1-1. The germline gives CDR1 SNHLY, CDR2 FYNNEI. CDR3 size: 15 residues.

The chain's CDR3 is CASSPGQGSGTEAFF. The chain couples TRBV4-2 to TRBJ1-1; the TCRdb D gene call, TRBD1, has no DNA to confirm it. Germline CDR1 is LGHNA and CDR2 is YNFKEQ. This CDR3 is built from 15 residues.

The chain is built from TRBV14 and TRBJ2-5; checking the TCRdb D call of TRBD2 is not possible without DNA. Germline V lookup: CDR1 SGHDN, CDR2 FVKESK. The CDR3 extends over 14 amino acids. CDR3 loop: CASSQVDFQETQYF.

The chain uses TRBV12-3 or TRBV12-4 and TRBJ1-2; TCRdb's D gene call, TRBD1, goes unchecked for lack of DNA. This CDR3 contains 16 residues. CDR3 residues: CASSPGPGTGNYGYTF.

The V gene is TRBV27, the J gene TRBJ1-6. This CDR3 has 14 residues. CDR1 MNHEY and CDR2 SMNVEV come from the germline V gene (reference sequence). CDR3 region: CASSLSTSYPALHF.

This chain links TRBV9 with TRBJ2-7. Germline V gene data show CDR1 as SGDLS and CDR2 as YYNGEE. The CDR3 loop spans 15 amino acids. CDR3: CASSVYAGGSYEQYF. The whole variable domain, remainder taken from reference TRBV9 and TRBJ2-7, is DSGVTQTPKHLITATGQRVTLRCSPRSGDLSVYWYQQSLDQGLQFLIQYYNGEERAKGNILERFSAQQFPDLHSELNLSSLELGDSALYFCASSVYAGGSYEQYFGPGTRLTVT.

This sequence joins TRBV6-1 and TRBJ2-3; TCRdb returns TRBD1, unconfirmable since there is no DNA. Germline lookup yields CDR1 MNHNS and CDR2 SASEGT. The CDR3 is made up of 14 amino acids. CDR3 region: CATSRESPIDTQYF.

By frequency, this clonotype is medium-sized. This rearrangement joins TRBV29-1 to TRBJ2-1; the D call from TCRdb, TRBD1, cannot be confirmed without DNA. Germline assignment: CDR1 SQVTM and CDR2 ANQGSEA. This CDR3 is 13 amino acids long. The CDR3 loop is CSVGPTGYNEQFF.

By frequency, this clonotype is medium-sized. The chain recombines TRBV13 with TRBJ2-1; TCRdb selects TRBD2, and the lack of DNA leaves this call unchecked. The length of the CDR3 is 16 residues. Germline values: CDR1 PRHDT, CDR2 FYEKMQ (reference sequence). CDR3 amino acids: CASSGPGGPFNNEQFF.

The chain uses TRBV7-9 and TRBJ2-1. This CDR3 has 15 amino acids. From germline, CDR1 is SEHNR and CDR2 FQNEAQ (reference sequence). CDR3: CASSLELETYNEQFF.

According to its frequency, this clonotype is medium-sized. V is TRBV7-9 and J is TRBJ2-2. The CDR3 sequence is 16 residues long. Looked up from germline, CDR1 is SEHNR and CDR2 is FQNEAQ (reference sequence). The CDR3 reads CASSLFLGVLTGELFF.

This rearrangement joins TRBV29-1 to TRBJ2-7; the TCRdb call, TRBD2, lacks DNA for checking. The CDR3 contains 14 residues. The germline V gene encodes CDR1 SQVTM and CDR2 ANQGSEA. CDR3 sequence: CSAVTRASDYEQYF.

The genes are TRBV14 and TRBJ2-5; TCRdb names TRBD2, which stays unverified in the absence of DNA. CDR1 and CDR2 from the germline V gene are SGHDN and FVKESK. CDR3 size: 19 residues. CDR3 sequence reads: CASSQTPGLAGRDQETQYF.

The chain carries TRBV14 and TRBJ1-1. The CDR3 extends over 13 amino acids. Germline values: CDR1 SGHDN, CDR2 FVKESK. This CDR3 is CASRAVMNTEAFF. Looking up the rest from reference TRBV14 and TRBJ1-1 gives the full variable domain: EAGVTQFPSHSVIEKGQTVTLRCDPISGHDNLYWYRRVMGKEIKFLLHFVKESKQDESGMPNNRFLAERTGGTYSTLKVQPAELEDSGVYFCASRAVMNTEAFFGQGTRLTVV.

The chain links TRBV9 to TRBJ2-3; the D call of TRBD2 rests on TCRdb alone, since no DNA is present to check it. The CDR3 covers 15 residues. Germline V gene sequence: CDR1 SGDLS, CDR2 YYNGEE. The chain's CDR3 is CASSSGTSGFDTQYF. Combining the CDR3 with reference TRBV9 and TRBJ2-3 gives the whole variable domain DSGVTQTPKHLITATGQRVTLRCSPRSGDLSVYWYQQSLDQGLQFLIQYYNGEERAKGNILERFSAQQFPDLHSELNLSSLELGDSALYFCASSSGTSGFDTQYFGPGTRLTVL.

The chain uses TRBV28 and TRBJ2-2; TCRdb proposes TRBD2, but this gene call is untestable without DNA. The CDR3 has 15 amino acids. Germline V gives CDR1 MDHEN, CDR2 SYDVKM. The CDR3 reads CASSLPHPEAGELFF.

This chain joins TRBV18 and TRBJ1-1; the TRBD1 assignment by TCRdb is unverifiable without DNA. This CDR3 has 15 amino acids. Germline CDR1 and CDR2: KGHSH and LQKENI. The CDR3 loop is CASSPRDRLNTEAFF.

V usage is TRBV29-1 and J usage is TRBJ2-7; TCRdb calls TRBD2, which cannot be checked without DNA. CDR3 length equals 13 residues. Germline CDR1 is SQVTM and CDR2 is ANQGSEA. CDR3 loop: CSILTSEAYEQYF.

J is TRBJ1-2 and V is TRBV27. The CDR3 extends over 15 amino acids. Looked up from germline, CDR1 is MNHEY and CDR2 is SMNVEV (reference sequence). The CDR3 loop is CASSLNSDDYYGYTF.

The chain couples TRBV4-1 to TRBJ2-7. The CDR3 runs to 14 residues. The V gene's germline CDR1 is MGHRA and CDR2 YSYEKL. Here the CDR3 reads CASSQGVIEYEQYF.

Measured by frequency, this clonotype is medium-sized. CDR3 loop: CASSPDRYEAFF. This chain uses TRBV5-1 with TRBJ1-1; TCRdb's D call of TRBD1 is untestable without DNA. Germline lookup yields CDR1 SGHRS and CDR2 YFSETQ. This CDR3 comprises 12 residues.

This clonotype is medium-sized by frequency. The CDR3 region is CSVASGRANEQFF. The chain recombines TRBV29-1 with TRBJ2-1; TCRdb indicates TRBD2, and absent DNA this call remains unverified. This CDR3 has 13 residues. The germline V gene has CDR1 SQVTM and CDR2 ANQGSEA.

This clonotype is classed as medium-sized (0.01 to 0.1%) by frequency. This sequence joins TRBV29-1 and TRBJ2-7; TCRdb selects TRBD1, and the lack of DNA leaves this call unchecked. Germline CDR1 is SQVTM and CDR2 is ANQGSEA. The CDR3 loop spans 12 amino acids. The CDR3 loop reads CSVAGTSYEQYF.